This T cell receptor beta chain was recorded in a study of T cell responses to AZD1222 COVID-19 vaccine. Looking at the study overall: Pooled in the analysis were second doses at about 4 or about 12 weeks.

In regard to this clone: Its target is not known.

Study-wide findings and caveats: Of the AZD1222 recipients, only five to seven were seropositive at baseline. Rises in breadth and depth of Spike-specific TCRs came after two AZD1222 doses. Regions 160-218 and 743-854 held dominance among vaccine-associated CD4 TCRs, which spanned spike.

Generated by immunoSEQ multiplex PCR, the TCRdb table keeps only in-frame clones and is missing some. The table records about 150,000 clones, about 93% of them present only once. V lost 5 bases to trimming and J lost 3 bases; unmatched junction nucleotides: 7. The CDR3 spans 14 residues. Looked up from germline, CDR1 is SGHTA and CDR2 is FQGNSA. The sample here was peripheral blood, taken on day 0 of AZD1222 vaccination. The chain has TRBV7-2 and TRBJ2-7, with TRBD2 matching over 7 bases. The sequence was collected from an adult in good health. The DNA for the CDR3 is TGTGCCAGCAGCACCCCTAGCGGATACTACGAGCAGTACTTC. Amino acid sequence: CASSTPSGYYEQYF.